This T cell receptor beta chain came from a study of T cells in Graves' hyperthyroidism and ophthalmopathy. Background on the study: Peripheral blood sampling occurred at initial diagnosis, before any treatment. Whole-study results and caveats: Most thyroid-expanded clonotypes above 0.001 were also found in blood.

Diagnostic decisions used clinical symptoms, serum thyroxine and TRAb, thyroid ultrasound and orbital computed tomography. Amplification yielded TCR beta CDR3 regions, with RNA transcripts as the source. Using the HTBI primer set, a first-round RT-PCR was run on the TCR CDR3. From the multiplex PCR reads, TCRdb called clonotypes with MiXCR, one entry per CDR3 protein. The sample includes a few hundred thousand distinct CDR3 sequences, approximately 16% of them seen just once. V lost 6 bases, J lost 7 bases, and 10 bases stayed unmatched. Germline CDR1 MNHNS, CDR2 SASEGT. The CDR3 sequence is 15 residues long. This clonotype was detected many times. Its antigen is still unknown.

This clonotype was sampled from a woman in her thirties or forties with Graves' ophthalmopathy. The chain is built from TRBV6-1 and TRBJ2-1; 9 bases map to TRBD2. The source material was blood. The CDR3 is CASRRREGHGNEQFF. The CDR3 coding sequence is TGTGCCAGCAGAAGGCGGGAGGGCCATGGGAATGAGCAGTTCTTC.